The 19 T cell receptor beta chains below were found in one sample sequenced in a study of blood T cell repertoires in COVID-19. Sequencing used immunoSEQ multiplex PCR; TCRdb keeps in-frame clones, though not all of them. The sample records some 390,000 clones, around 87% being singletons. Sequencing was performed on peripheral blood. The receptors were sampled from a woman aged 55-75 years with COVID-19, enrolled during active disease.

This clone was observed at least ten times. V is TRBV27 and J is TRBJ2-1; D possibly corresponds to TRBD1 (7 bases). From germline, CDR1 is MNHEY and CDR2 SMNVEV (reference sequence). CDR3 length equals 14 residues. V lost 8 bases and J 4 bases, leaving 15 bases between the germline ends. The CDR3 DNA sequence: TGTGCCAGCCGATCAGGGGGGTCTTACAATGAGCAGTTCTTC. Its translation is CASRSGGSYNEQFF.

V gene TRBV7-9 combines with J gene TRBJ1-2; 9 bases map to TRBD1. CDR3 size: 17 residues. Germline V gives CDR1 SEHNR, CDR2 FQNEAQ (reference sequence). Trimming at V came to 1 base and at J to 8 bases, leaving 14 bases not matched to a gene. CDR3: CASSLVGQGSRFSGYTF. As DNA, the CDR3 is TGTGCCAGCAGCTTAGTGGGACAGGGCTCGAGGTTTAGCGGCTACACCTTC.

The genes are TRBV30 and TRBJ1-2; a weak D match, TRBD1 (6 bases). The length of the CDR3 is 12 residues. V shed 5 bases and J shed 8 bases, with 15 bases lying between them. Germline values: CDR1 GTSNPN, CDR2 SVGIG (reference sequence). CDR3 DNA: TGTGCCTGGCAGGGGCGGGCCCAGGGCTACACCTTC. It encodes CAWQGRAQGYTF.

V usage is TRBV30 and J usage is TRBJ1-5; 8 bases align to TRBD1. Germline lookup yields CDR1 GTSNPN and CDR2 SVGIG (reference sequence). The V segment lost 3 bases and the J segment 3 bases; nucleotides outside the gene matches: 4. The CDR3 spans 14 residues. Written as DNA, the CDR3 is TGTGCCTGGAGCACAGGGGGATCCAATCAGCCCCAGCATTTT. It specifies CAWSTGGSNQPQHF.

The chain is built from TRBV5-1 and TRBJ2-1; TRBD2 matches 14 bases. Per the germline V gene, CDR1 is SGHRS and CDR2 is YFSETQ. V lost 1 base and J lost 5; bases outside the gene matches: 14. This CDR3 contains 20 residues. The CDR3 coding sequence is TGCGCCAGCAGCTTGAAGCGTAGGACCGGACTAGCGGGGGGCAACAATGAGCAGTTCTTC. As protein: CASSLKRRTGLAGGNNEQFF.

The rearrangement links TRBV5-1 to TRBJ2-1; the match to TRBD2 covers 8 bases. The CDR3 spans 15 residues. Germline lookup yields CDR1 SGHRS and CDR2 YFSETQ. J lost 5 bases, V lost 2 bases, and 6 bases had no gene match. CDR3 sequence: CASSFTSGSHNEQFF. CDR3 coding DNA: TGCGCCAGCAGCTTTACTAGCGGCAGCCACAATGAGCAGTTCTTC.

In this sample, this clone turned up once. Different DNA sequences within this sample yield the same CDR3. This chain uses TRBV5-1 with TRBJ1-1; D perhaps matches TRBD1 (5 bases). V was pared by 0 bases and J by 4 bases, with 10 bases between. Germline V gives CDR1 SGHRS, CDR2 YFSETQ. This CDR3 comprises 14 residues. The DNA of the CDR3 is TGCGCCAGCAGCTTGGGTCTCCAGGGCACTGAAGCTTTCTTT. The encoded protein is CASSLGLQGTEAFF.

This chain links TRBV19 with TRBJ2-2; 7 bases match TRBD1. Germline loops: CDR1 LNHDA, CDR2 SQIVND (reference sequence). V shed 5 bases, J shed 0 bases, and the junction held 6 bases outside the gene matches. The CDR3 has 16 residues. The CDR3 spells CASSPTGTANTGELFF. The CDR3 nucleotides are TGTGCCAGTAGTCCAACCGGGACAGCGAACACCGGGGAGCTGTTTTTT.

This sequence joins TRBV18 and TRBJ2-7; 10 bases map to TRBD2. V lost 0 bases, J lost 5 bases, and 10 bases stayed unmatched. Germline lookup yields CDR1 KGHSH and CDR2 LQKENI. There are 17 residues in the CDR3. CDR3 DNA: TGTGCCAGCTCACCACCTGGGTCAAGCGGGGGGGCCCACGAGCAGTACTTC. Translating it yields CASSPPGSSGGAHEQYF.

This sequence joins TRBV21-1 and TRBJ1-3; TRBD1 is the table's D call and was not checked against the DNA. TRBV21-1 is listed as a pseudogene. The CDR3 extends over 17 amino acids. The CDR3 region is CASSKMTGHISGNTIYF. The CDR3 DNA is TGTGCCAGCAGCAAAATGACGGGACACATCTCTGGAAACACCATATATTTT.

The sample holds one count of this clone. The chain joins TRBV24-1 to TRBJ1-1, with D uncertain. Looked up from germline, CDR1 is KGHDR and CDR2 is SFDVKD. Trimming left V 4 bases short and J 4 bases short, with 3 bases between. There are 11 residues in the CDR3. This CDR3 is CATSDRTEAFF. CDR3 DNA sequence: TGTGCCACCAGTGACCGCACTGAAGCTTTCTTT.

V usage is TRBV6-1 and J usage is TRBJ1-2; D is undetermined. V dropped 1 base and J dropped 1 base, with 7 bases sitting between them. The CDR3 runs 14 residues. The germline CDR1 and CDR2 sequences are MNHNS and SASEGT. CDR3 in DNA: TGTGCCAGCAGTGAAGTCGGGGTTAACTATGGCTACACCTTC. Protein sequence: CASSEVGVNYGYTF.

The gene calls are TRBV6-5 and TRBJ2-3; D remains ambiguous. V was cut by 5 bases and J by 5 bases, with 11 bases left in between. The length of the CDR3 is 13 residues. Looked up from germline, CDR1 is MNHEY and CDR2 is SVGAGI. CDR3 protein: CASSRGGGDTQYF. CDR3 DNA: TGTGCCAGCAGTAGAGGCGGCGGAGATACGCAGTATTTT.

The V gene is TRBV5-1, the J gene TRBJ1-1; 7 bases fit TRBD1. CDR1 SGHRS and CDR2 YFSETQ come from the germline V gene. There are 16 residues in the CDR3. V dropped 2 bases and J dropped 0; count of bases not matched to a gene: 7. As DNA, the CDR3 is TGCGCCAGCAGCTTCGGGGACAGATATATGAACACTGAAGCTTTCTTT. Its translation is CASSFGDRYMNTEAFF.

J is TRBJ1-1 and V is TRBV6-6; D is unclear. The CDR3 covers 13 residues. CDR1 and CDR2 (germline): MNHNY, SVGAGI (reference sequence). Trimming shortened V by 5 bases and J by 1 base, and 8 bases separated the two germline ends. The CDR3 is CASSPGPNTEAFF. The CDR3 bases are TGTGCCAGCAGTCCGGGTCCGAACACTGAAGCTTTCTTT.

The chain is built from TRBV5-1 and TRBJ1-4, with D maybe TRBD1 (5 bases). CDR1 is SGHRS and CDR2 is YFSETQ in the germline V gene. The CDR3 spans 16 residues. V lost 3 bases and J lost 0, with 12 bases in between. The CDR3, as DNA: TGCGCCAGCAGCTGGCAGGGCGCTGCAACTAATGAAAAACTGTTTTTT. Its translation: CASSWQGAATNEKLFF.

This clone has just one count. Additional DNA sequences in this sample encode the identical CDR3. The CDR3 protein is CASSYTGQGAEAFF. The CDR3, as DNA: TGTGCCAGCAGTTACACTGGCCAAGGAGCTGAAGCTTTCTTT. The rearrangement joins TRBV6-5 to TRBJ1-1; D call uncertain. V lost 2 bases, J lost 6 bases, and 13 bases lay in between. The CDR3 covers 14 residues. Germline CDR1 MNHEY, CDR2 SVGAGI.

As regards this clone: Other DNA sequences within the sample encode an identical CDR3. This rearrangement joins TRBV19 to TRBJ1-1; a weak D match, TRBD1 (5 bases). The length of the CDR3 is 13 residues. With 3 bases removed from V and 4 bases from J, the gap between germline ends came to 9 bases. In germline, CDR1 is LNHDA, CDR2 SQIVND (reference sequence). Here the CDR3 DNA reads TGTGCCAGTAGTATTTGGGGCGGCACTGAAGCTTTCTTT. Protein: CASSIWGGTEAFF. The whole variable domain, filled in from reference TRBV19 and TRBJ1-1, reads DGGITQSPKYLFRKEGQNVTLSCEQNLNHDAMYWYRQDPGQGLRLIYYSQIVNDFQKGDIAEGYSVSREKKESFPLTVTSAQKNPTAFYLCASSIWGGTEAFFGQGTRLTVV.

This chain joins TRBV24-1 and TRBJ2-1; 14 bases are a match to TRBD2. The CDR3 is made up of 20 amino acids. V lost 3 bases and J lost 0; bases outside the gene matches: 9. Germline V CDR1 and CDR2: KGHDR, SFDVKD. The CDR3 DNA is TGTGCCACCAGTGATACCGGGACTAGCGGGGGCCGGAGCTCCTACAATGAGCAGTTCTTC. It yields the protein CATSDTGTSGGRSSYNEQFF.